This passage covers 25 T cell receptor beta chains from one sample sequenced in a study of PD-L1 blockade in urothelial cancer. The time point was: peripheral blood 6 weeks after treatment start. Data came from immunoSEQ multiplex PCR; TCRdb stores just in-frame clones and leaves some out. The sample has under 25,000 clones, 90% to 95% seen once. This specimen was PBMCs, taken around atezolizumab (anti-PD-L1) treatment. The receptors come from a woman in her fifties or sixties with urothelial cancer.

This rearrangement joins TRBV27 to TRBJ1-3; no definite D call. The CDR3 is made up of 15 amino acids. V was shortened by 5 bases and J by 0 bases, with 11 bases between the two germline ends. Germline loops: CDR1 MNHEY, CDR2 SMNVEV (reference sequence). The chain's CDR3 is CASSKRPFSGNTIYF. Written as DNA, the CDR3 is TGTGCCAGCAGTAAGCGGCCTTTCTCTGGAAACACCATATATTTT.

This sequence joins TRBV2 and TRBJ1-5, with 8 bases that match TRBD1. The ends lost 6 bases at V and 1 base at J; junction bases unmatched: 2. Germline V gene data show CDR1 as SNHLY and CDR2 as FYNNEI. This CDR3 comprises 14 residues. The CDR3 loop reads CASSGQGSNQPQHF. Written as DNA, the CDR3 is TGTGCCAGCAGCGGACAGGGAAGCAATCAGCCCCAGCATTTT.

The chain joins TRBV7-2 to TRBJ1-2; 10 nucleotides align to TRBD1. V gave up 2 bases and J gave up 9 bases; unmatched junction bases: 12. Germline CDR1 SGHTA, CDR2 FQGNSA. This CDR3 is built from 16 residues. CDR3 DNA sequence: TGTGCCAGCAGCTTAAGGCCGGGGACAGGGGTAAGAAGCTACACCTTC. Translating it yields CASSLRPGTGVRSYTF.

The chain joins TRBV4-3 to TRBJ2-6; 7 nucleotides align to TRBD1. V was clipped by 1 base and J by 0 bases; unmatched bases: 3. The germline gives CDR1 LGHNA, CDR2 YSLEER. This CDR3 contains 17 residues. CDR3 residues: CASSQGPGGSGANVLTF. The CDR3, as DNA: TGCGCCAGCAGCCAAGGCCCAGGGGGCTCTGGGGCCAACGTCCTGACTTTC.

CDR3 bases: TGTGCCAGCAGCGCAGGGGGACTAGCGGGGGACACCGGGGAGCTGTTTTTT. It specifies CASSAGGLAGDTGELFF. This chain joins TRBV5-4 and TRBJ2-2; 14 nucleotides match TRBD2. J was trimmed by 3 bases and V by 4 bases; bases with no gene match: 5. The CDR3 covers 17 residues. Germline loops: CDR1 SGHNT, CDR2 YYREEE (reference sequence).

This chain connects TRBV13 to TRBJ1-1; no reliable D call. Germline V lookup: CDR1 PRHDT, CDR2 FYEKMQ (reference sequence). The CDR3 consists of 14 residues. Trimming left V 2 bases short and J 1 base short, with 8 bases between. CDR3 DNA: TGTGCCAGCAGCTTATGGCAGTCGAACACTGAAGCTTTCTTT. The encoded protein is CASSLWQSNTEAFF.

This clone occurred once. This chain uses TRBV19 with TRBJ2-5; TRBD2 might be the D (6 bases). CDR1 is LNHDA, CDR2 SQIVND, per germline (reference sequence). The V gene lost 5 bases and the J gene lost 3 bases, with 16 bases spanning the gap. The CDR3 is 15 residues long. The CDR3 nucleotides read TGTGCCAGTAGTGTTTCGGAGGGACGTAAAGAGACCCAGTACTTC. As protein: CASSVSEGRKETQYF.

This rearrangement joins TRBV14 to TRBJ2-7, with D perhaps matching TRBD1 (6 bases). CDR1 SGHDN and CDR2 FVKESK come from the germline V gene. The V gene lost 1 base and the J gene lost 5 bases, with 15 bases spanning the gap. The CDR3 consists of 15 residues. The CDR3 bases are TGTGCCAGCAGCCAAGGAGTGGGGGCGCTGGACGAGCAGTACTTC. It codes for CASSQGVGALDEQYF.

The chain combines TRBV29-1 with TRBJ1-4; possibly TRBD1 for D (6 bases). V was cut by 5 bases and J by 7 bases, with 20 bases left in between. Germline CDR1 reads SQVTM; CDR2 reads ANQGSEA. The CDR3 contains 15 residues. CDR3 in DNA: TGCAGCGTTTATTTGGCAGGGGATGTGGGTGAAAAACTGTTTTTT. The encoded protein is CSVYLAGDVGEKLFF.

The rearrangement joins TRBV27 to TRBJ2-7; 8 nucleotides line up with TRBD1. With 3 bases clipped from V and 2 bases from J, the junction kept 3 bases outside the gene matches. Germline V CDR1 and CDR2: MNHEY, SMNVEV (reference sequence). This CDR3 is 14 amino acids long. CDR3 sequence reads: CASSFWDRPYEQYF. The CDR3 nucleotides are TGTGCCAGCAGTTTTTGGGACAGGCCCTACGAGCAGTACTTC.

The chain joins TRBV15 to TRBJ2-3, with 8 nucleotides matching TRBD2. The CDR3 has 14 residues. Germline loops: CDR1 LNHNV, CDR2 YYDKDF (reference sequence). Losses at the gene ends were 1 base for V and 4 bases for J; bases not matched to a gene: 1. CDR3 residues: CATSRAGGPDTQYF. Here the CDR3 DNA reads TGTGCCACCAGCAGAGCGGGGGGGCCAGATACGCAGTATTTT.

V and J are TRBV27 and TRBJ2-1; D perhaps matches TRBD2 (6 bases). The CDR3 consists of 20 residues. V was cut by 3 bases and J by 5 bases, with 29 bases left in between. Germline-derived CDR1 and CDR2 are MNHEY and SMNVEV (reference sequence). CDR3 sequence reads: CASSLVGVGRIGRGNNEQFF. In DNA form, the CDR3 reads TGTGCCAGCAGTTTGGTTGGTGTCGGGAGAATTGGCCGGGGAAACAATGAGCAGTTCTTC.

CDR3 protein: CASSVTSGTGAEAFF. Written as DNA, the CDR3 is TGTGCCAGCAGCGTGACTTCCGGGACAGGGGCTGAAGCTTTCTTT. The rearrangement uses TRBV9 and TRBJ1-1, with 10 bases that match TRBD1. Trimming removed 2 bases from V and 6 bases from J; junction bases left unmatched: 7. CDR3 size: 15 residues. CDR1 is SGDLS, CDR2 YYNGEE, per germline.

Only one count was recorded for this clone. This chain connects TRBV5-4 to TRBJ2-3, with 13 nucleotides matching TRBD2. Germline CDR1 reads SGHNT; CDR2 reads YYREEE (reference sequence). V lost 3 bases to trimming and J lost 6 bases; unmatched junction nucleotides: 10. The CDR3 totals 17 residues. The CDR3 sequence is CASSSRLAGGPEDTQYF. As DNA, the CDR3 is TGTGCCAGCAGCTCCCGACTAGCGGGAGGCCCTGAGGATACGCAGTATTTT.

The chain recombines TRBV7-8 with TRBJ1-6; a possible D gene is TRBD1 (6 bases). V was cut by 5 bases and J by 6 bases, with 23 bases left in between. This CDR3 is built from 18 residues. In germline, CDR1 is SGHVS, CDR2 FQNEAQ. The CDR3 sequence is CASSPKGDISLLNSPLHF. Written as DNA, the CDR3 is TGTGCCAGCAGCCCAAAGGGGGACATTTCCCTCCTTAATTCACCCCTCCACTTT.

CDR3 amino acids: CASSREGQGGNQYF. The CDR3 DNA reads as TGTGCCAGCAGCCGGGAGGGACAGGGGGGAAACCAGTACTTC. V usage is TRBV7-2 and J usage is TRBJ2-7, with TRBD1 matching over 11 bases. CDR3 length: 14 residues. Germline CDR1 is SGHTA and CDR2 is FQGNSA. Trimming took 5 bases from V and 10 from J; bases not matched to a gene: 10.

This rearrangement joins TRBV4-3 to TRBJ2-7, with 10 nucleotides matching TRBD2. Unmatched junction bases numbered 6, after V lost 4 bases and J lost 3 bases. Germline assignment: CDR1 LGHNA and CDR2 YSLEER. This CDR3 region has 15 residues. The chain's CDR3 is CASSRGAGGHYEQYF. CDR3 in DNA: TGCGCCAGCAGCCGAGGAGCGGGAGGGCACTACGAGCAGTACTTC.

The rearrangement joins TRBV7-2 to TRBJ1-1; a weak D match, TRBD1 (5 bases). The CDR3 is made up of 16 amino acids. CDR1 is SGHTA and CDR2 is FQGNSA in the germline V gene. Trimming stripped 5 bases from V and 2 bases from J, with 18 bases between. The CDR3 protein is CASSRLRFRVNTEAFF. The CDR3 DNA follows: TGTGCCAGCAGCCGTTTGAGGTTCAGGGTAAACACTGAAGCTTTCTTT.

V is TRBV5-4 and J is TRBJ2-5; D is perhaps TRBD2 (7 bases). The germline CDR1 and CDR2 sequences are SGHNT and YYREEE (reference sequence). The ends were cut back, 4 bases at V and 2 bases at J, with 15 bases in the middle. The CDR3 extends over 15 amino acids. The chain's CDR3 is CASSQAGGPQETQYF. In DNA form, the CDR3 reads TGTGCCAGCAGCCAAGCCGGGGGGCCTCAAGAGACCCAGTACTTC.

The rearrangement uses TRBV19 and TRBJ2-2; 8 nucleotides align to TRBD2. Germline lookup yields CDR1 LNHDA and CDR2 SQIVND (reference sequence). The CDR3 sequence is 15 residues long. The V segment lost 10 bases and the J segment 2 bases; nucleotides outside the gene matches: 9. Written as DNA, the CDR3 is TGTGCCACCAGACGTAGCGGGGTTAACACCGGGGAGCTGTTTTTT. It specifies CATRRSGVNTGELFF.

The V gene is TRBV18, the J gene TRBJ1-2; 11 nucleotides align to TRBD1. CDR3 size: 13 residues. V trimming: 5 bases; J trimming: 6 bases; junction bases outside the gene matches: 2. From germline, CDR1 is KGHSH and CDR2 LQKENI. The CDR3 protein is CASSADRGHGYTF. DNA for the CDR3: TGTGCCAGCTCAGCGGACAGGGGGCATGGCTACACCTTC.

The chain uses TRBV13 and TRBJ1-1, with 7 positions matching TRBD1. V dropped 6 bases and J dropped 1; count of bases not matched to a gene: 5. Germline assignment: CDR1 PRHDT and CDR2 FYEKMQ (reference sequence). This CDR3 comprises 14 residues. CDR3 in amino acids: CASRNQGENTEAFF. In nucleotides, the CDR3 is TGTGCCAGCAGAAACCAGGGGGAGAACACTGAAGCTTTCTTT.

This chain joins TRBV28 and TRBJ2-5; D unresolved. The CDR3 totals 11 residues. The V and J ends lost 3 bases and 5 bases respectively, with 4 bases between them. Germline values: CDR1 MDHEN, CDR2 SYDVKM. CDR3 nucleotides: TGTGCCAGCAGTTTGAGGGAGACCCAGTACTTC. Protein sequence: CASSLRETQYF.

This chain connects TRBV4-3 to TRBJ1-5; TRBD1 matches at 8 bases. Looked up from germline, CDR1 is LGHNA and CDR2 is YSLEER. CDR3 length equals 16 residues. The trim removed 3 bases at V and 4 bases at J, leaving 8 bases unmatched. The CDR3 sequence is CASSQERTGLNQPQHF. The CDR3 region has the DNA TGCGCCAGCAGCCAGGAAAGGACAGGGTTGAATCAGCCCCAGCATTTT.

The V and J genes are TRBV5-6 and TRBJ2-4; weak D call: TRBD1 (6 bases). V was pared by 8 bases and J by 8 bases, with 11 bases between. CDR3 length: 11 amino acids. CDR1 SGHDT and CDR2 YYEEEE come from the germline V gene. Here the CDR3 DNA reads TGTGCCAGTTCTGCAGGGGACATTCAGTACTTC. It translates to CASSAGDIQYF.